This entry is about one T cell receptor (beta chain). Its antigen is currently unknown. The sample originates from a study of OX40 agonist ivuxolimab in advanced cancers. Study context: Subjects had a mean age of roughly 57 years, with a range of roughly 23 to 80; more than 75% were male. Study results and limitations: More expanded clones were found, on average, in CD8+ than in CD4+ T cells.

From germline, CDR1 is SGHRS and CDR2 YFSETQ. The trim removed 0 bases at V and 6 bases at J, leaving 3 bases unmatched. This CDR3 region has 14 residues. Libraries were prepared by immunoSEQ multiplex PCR; TCRdb keeps only in-frame clonotypes and omits some of them. The sample lists tens of thousands of clones; roughly three quarters were seen once. Material: CD4+ or CD8+ T cells sorted from blood, obtained in a trial of the OX40 agonist ivuxolimab. The source of this sequence is an adult with an advanced solid tumor such as melanoma, head and neck, liver or kidney cancer. The chain carries TRBV5-1 and TRBJ1-2; 9 bases agree with TRBD1. The CDR3 loop is CASSLDRGLDGYTF. CDR3 DNA sequence: TGCGCCAGCAGCTTGGACAGGGGGCTGGATGGCTACACCTTC.